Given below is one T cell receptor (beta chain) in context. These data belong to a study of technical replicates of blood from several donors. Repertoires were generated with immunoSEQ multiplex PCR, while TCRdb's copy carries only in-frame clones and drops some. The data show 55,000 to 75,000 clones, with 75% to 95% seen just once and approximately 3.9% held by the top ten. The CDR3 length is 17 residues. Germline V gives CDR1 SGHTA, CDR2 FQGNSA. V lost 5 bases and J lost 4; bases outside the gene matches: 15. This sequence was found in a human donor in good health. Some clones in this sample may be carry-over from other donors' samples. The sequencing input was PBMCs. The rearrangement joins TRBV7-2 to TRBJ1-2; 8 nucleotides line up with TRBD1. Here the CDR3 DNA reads TGTGCCAGCAGCCCCTTCAGGGGGCGGGGGCGCGGCTATGGCTACACCTTC. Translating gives CASSPFRGRGRGYGYTF.